The clone carrying this T cell receptor beta chain was found a few times. Its antigen is unidentified. This CDR3 region has 14 residues. Germline CDR1 and CDR2: DFQATT and SNEGSKA (reference sequence). Trimming stripped 3 bases from V and 6 bases from J, with 18 bases between. Through template switching, a universal primer site was introduced, and the cDNA contained unique molecular identifiers. TCRdb passed the 5' RACE reads through MiXCR, listing each CDR3 protein once. The sample shows about 900,000 distinct CDR3 sequences, 12% of them seen only once. These data belong to a study of identical twins. Study conclusions and caveats: Sharing of beta out-of-frame sequences by twins showed a weaker excess. Insertion counts were lower in abundant cord blood beta clonotypes, a trend that memory repertoires did not show.

The same sample was also used in a study of yellow fever vaccine responses in identical twins.

This receptor was obtained from a woman aged 18-35 years in good health. This chain joins TRBV20-1 and TRBJ2-7, with D tentatively TRBD2 (5 bases). The sample taken for sequencing was PBMCs. The CDR3 DNA is TGCAGTGCTAGCGAGTTGTGGGGAGCGCGCGAGCAGTACTTC. It codes for CSASELWGAREQYF.